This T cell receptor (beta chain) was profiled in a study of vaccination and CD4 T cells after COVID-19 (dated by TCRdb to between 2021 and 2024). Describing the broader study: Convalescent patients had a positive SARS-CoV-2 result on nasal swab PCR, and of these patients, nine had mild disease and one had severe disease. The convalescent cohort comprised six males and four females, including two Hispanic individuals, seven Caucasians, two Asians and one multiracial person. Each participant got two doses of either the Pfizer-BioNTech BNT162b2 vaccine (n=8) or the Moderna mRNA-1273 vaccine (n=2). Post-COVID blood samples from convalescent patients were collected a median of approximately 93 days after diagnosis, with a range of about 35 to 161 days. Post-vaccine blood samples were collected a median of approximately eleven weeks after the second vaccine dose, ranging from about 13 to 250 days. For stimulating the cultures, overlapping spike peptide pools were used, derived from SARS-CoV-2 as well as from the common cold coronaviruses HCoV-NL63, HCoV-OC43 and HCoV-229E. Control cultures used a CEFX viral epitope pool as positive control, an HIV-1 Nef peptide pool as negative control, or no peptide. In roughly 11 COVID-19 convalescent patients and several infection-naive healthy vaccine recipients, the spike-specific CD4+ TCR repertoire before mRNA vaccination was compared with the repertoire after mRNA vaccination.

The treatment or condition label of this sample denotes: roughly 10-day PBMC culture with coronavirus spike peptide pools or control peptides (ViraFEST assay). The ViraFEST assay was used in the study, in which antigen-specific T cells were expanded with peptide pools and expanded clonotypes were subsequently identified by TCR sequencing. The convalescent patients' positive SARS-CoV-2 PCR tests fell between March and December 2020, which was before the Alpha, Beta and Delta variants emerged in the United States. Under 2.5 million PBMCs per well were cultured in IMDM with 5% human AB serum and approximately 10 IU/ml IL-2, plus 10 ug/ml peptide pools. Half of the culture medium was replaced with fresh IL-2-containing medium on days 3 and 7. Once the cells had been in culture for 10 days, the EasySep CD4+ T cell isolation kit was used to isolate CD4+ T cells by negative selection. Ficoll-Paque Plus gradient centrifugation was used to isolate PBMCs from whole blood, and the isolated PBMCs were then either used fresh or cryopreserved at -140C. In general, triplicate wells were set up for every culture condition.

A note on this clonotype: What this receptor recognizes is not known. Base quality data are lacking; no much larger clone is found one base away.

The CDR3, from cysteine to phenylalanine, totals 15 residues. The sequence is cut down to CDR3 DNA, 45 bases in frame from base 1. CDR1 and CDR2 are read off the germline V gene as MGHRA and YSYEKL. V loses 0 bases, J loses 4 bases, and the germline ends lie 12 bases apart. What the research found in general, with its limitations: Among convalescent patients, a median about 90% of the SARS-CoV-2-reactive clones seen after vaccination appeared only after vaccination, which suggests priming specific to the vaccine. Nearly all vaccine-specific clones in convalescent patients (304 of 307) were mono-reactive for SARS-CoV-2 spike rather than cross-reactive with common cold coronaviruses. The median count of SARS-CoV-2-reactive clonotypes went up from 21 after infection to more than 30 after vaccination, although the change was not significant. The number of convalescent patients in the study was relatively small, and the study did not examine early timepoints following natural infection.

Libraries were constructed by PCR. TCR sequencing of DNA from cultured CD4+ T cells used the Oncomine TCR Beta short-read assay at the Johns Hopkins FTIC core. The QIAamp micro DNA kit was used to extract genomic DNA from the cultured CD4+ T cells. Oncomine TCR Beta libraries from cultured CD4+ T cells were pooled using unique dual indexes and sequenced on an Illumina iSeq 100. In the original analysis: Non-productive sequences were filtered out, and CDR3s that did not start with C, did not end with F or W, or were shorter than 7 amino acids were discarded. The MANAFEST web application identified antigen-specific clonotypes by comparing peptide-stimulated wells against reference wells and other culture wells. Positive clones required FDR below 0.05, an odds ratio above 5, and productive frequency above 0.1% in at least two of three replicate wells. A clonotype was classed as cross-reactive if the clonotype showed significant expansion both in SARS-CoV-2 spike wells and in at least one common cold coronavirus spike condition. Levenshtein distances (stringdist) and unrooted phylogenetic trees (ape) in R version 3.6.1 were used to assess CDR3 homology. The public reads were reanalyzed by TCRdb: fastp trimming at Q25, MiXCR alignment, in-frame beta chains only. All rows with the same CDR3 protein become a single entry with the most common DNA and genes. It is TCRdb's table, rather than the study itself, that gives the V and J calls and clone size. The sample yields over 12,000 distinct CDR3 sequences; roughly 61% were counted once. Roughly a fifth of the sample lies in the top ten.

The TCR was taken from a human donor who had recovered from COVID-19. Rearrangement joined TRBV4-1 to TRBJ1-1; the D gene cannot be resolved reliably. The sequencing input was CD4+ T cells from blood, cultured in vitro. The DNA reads TGCGCCAGCAGCCAAGAGGGAACAGTCAGCACTGAAGCTTTCTTT. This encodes CASSQEGTVSTEAFF.